Given below is one T cell receptor (beta chain) in context. Its antigen is not identified. The data belong to a study of cytomegalovirus exposure and HLA in healthy donors. General study findings and limits: According to a subsequent analysis, TCR clusters from the first cohort were inclined to appear together in the 100 to 150 validation repertoires. A list of 164 TCR beta chains associated with cytomegalovirus was given. Published work reported that the classifier diagnosed cytomegalovirus status with high specificity and sensitivity.

Sequenced by immunoSEQ multiplex PCR; TCRdb stores in-frame clones only, minus some. The sample contains some 130,000 clones, roughly 90% of which appear only once. The CDR3 totals 13 residues. The V end was cut by 4 bases, the J end by 5 bases, with 10 bases between. Germline V gives CDR1 LNHDA, CDR2 SQIVND (reference sequence). The TCR was taken from a young man in good health and CMV-seronegative. The rearrangement links TRBV19 to TRBJ2-3, with D possibly being TRBD1 (5 bases). Sample: PBMCs. As DNA, the CDR3 is TGTGCCAGTAGTAAGGGGCATCGAGATACGCAGTATTTT. Its translation: CASSKGHRDTQYF.